The 2 T cell receptor beta chains below were found in one sample sequenced in a study of shared T cell receptors in the human thymus. Using immunoSEQ multiplex PCR, the repertoire was profiled, and TCRdb retains in-frame clones only, with some absent. The data show 700,000 or so clones, with over 75% seen just once and about 0.011% held by the top ten. These sequences were also reported in another study, on human thymus T cells.

Sample: thymocytes. These receptors originate from a girl in the first two years of life with a congenital heart defect.

V is TRBV7-3 and J is TRBJ2-2; possibly TRBD2 for D (6 bases). CDR1 is SGHTA and CDR2 is FQGTGA in the germline V gene. Trimming pared 5 bases from V and 0 bases from J, leaving 19 bases between. There are 18 residues in the CDR3. CDR3 sequence (DNA): TGTGCCAGCAGCCTACCTAGGCGGGGATCCGCGAACACCGGGGAGCTGTTTTTT. It encodes CASSLPRRGSANTGELFF.

This clone was counted a single time. This chain uses TRBV28 with TRBJ2-5, with TRBD1 matching 7 bases. CDR3 length: 13 residues. V lost 4 bases, J lost 5 bases, and 4 bases stayed unmatched. Germline assignment: CDR1 MDHEN and CDR2 SYDVKM. The CDR3 coding sequence is TGTGCCAGCAGTTCCACGACAGGGGAGACCCAGTACTTC. Translated: CASSSTTGETQYF. Filled out from reference TRBV28 and TRBJ2-5, the complete variable domain reads DVKVTQSSRYLVKRTGEKVFLECVQDMDHENMFWYRQDPGLGLRLIYFSYDVKMKEKGDIPEGYSVSREKKERFSLILESASTNQTSMYLCASSSTTGETQYFGPGTRLLVL.